These T cell receptor beta chains were read from a single sample in a study of blood T cell repertoires in COVID-19. The assay was immunoSEQ multiplex PCR, and TCRdb's table has in-frame clones only and misses some. The data show around 200,000 clones, roughly 84% seen once. The sample comprised peripheral blood. These receptors all stem from a person between 70 and 80 years old with COVID-19, enrolled during active disease. CDR3s leave out the opening cysteine and the closing phenylalanine or tryptophan. Fields, in order: D gene, J gene, V gene, CDR3 protein. The D gene is left open where the match is weak.

TRBD2 | TRBJ2-1 | TRBV10-1 | ASSEPLAGGPTGSYNEQF
. | TRBJ1-2 | TRBV29-1 | SVRDPKGYGYT
TRBD1 | TRBJ2-1 | TRBV27 | ASSLDRANEQF
. | TRBJ1-5 | TRBV19 | ASSIENFRQPQH
TRBD1 | TRBJ2-7 | TRBV18 | ASSQETGASEQY
. | TRBJ2-7 | TRBV5-1 | ASSLSSASLGRYY
. | TRBJ2-2 | TRBV12-3/TRBV12-4 | ASSLSVAGELF
. | TRBJ1-4 | TRBV18 | ASSPETWAEKLF
. | TRBJ1-3 | TRBV12-3/TRBV12-4 | ASSLSRFGTIY
. | TRBJ1-1 | TRBV2 | ASSETRGRGAF
TRBD2 | TRBJ2-2 | TRBV28 | ASSPPSGGTGELF
. | TRBJ2-2 | TRBV21-1 | ARKRQDRAGELF
. | TRBJ1-2 | TRBV5-1 | ASSQMTRPDRTGGKEDGYT
. | TRBJ1-5 | TRBV4-1 | ASSKADRSNQPQH
TRBD2 | TRBJ2-7 | TRBV27 | ASSLLSSGRPHYEQY
. | TRBJ2-7 | TRBV28 | ASRSTGENYEQY
. | TRBJ1-2 | TRBV6-5 | ASSSDRRSWGYT
TRBD2 | TRBJ2-1 | TRBV27 | ASSSASGESYNEQF
. | TRBJ2-5 | TRBV27 | ASSLLYQETQY
. | TRBJ2-1 | TRBV7-2 | ASSLGFGSYNEQF
TRBD1 | TRBJ1-4 | TRBV2 | ASSEAKGQGQEKLF
. | TRBJ1-1 | TRBV28 | ASSPAGNTEAF
TRBD2 | TRBJ2-3 | TRBV11-2 | ASSFERGVWDTQY
. | TRBJ2-7 | TRBV2 | ASSEGNGVVLVEQY
. | TRBJ1-3 | TRBV19 | ASSSRPHSTGSGNTIY
. | TRBJ2-2 | TRBV2 | ASSEAGFGELF
. | TRBJ2-1 | TRBV6-6 | ASRTDWSRYNEQF
TRBD2 | TRBJ2-3 | TRBV5-1 | ASSLGSGRDRADTQY
. | TRBJ2-1 | TRBV9 | ASSGGSGYEQF
. | TRBJ2-1 | TRBV12-5 | ASGLGLQGNEQF
TRBD2 | TRBJ2-1 | TRBV19 | ASSYPPSGRASFYNEQF
TRBD2 | TRBJ2-3 | TRBV3-1/TRBV3-2 | ASSQHSGGSDTQY
TRBD1 | TRBJ2-7 | TRBV5-1 | ASNWGQGAYEQY
TRBD2 | TRBJ2-7 | TRBV5-1 | ASSLRLAGTEQY
. | TRBJ2-1 | TRBV6-1 | ASSEADHQGPF
TRBD1 | TRBJ2-1 | TRBV11-3 | ASSKAGTGSNEQF
. | TRBJ2-6 | TRBV5-8 | ASRLSGANVLT
. | TRBJ1-4 | TRBV6-6 | ASRIGGVGEKLF
TRBD1 | TRBJ1-1 | TRBV5-6 | ASSWVGGTGGTEAF
. | TRBJ1-1 | TRBV6-5 | ASSQQGGITEAF